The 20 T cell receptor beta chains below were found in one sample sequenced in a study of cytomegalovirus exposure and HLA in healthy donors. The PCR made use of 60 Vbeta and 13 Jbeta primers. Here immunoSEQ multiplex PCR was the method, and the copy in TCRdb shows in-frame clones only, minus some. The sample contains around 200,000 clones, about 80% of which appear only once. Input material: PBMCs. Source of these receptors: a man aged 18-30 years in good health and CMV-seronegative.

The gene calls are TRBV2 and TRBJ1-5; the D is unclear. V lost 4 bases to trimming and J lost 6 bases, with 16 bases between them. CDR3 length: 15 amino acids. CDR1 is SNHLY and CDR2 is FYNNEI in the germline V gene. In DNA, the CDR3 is TGTGCCAGCAGTGCCGGACGCGGGTCCGGTCAGCCCCAGCATTTT. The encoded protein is CASSAGRGSGQPQHF. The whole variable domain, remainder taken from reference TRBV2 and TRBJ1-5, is EPEVTQTPSHQVTQMGQEVILRCVPISNHLYFYWYRQILGQKVEFLVSFYNNEISEKSEIFDDQFSVERPDGSNFTLKIRSTKLEDSAMYFCASSAGRGSGQPQHFGDGTRLSIL.

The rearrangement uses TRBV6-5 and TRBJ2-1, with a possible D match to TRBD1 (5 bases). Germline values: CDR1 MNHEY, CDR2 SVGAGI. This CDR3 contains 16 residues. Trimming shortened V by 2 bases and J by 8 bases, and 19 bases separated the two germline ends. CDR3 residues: CASSYRSPGATDEQFF. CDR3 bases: TGTGCCAGCAGTTACAGGAGCCCTGGGGCTACGGATGAGCAGTTCTTC.

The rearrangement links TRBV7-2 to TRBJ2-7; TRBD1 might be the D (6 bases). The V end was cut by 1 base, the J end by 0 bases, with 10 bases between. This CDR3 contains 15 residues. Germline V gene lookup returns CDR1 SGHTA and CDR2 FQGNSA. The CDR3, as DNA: TGTGCCAGCAGCTTAGACAGGGAGAGCTCCTACGAGCAGTACTTC. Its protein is CASSLDRESSYEQYF.

CDR3 in DNA: TGCGCCAGCAGCTTGAACGGACATCCTGGTACTGAAGCTTTCTTT. This sequence encodes CASSLNGHPGTEAFF. This chain links TRBV5-1 with TRBJ1-1; TRBD1 might be the D (5 bases). V was trimmed by 1 base and J by 5 bases, leaving 15 bases between them. This CDR3 is 15 amino acids long. Germline-derived CDR1 and CDR2 are SGHRS and YFSETQ.

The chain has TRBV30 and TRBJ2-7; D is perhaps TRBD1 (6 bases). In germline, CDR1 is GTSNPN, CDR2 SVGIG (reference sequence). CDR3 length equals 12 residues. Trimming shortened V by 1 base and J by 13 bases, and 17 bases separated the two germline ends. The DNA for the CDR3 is TGTGCCTGGAGTGAGGGCGGACAGTTATTATACTTC. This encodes CAWSEGGQLLYF.

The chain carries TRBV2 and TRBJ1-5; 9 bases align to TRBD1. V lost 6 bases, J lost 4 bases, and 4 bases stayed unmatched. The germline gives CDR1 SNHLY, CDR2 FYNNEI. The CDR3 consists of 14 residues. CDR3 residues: CASRDRGLNQPQHF. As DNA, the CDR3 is TGTGCCAGCAGGGACAGGGGACTTAATCAGCCCCAGCATTTT.

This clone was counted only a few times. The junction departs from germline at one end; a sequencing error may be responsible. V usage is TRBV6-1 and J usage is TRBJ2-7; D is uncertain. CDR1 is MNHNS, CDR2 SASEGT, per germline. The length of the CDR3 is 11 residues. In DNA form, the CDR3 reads TGTGCCAGCAGTGAAGGACTCCTTAGGAACTTC. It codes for CASSEGLLRNF.

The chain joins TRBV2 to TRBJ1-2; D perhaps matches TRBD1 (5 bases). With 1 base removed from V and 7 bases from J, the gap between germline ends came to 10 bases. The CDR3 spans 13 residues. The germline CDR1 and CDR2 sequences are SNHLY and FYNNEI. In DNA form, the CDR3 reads TGTGCCAGCAGTGAAGAGATGGGGGGTGGCTACACCTTC. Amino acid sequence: CASSEEMGGGYTF.

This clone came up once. The DNA for the CDR3 is TGTGCCAGCAGTGAAATGAAAGGGCCGGGGTATGGCTACACCTTC. It is translated as CASSEMKGPGYGYTF. V usage is TRBV6-1 and J usage is TRBJ1-2, with D hard to call. In germline, CDR1 is MNHNS, CDR2 SASEGT. V was trimmed by 2 bases and J by 5 bases, leaving 15 bases between them. The length of the CDR3 is 15 residues.

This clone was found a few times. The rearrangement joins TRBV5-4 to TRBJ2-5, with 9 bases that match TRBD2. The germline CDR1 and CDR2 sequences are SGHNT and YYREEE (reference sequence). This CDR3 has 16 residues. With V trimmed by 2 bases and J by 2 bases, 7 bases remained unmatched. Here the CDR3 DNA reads TGTGCCAGCAGCTTATTTAGGCTAGCGGGGCAAGAGACCCAGTACTTC. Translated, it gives CASSLFRLAGQETQYF. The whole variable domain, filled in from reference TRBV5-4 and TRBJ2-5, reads ETGVTQSPTHLIKTRGQQVTLRCSSQSGHNTVSWYQQALGQGPQFIFQYYREEENGRGNFPPRFSGLQFPNYSSELNVNALELDDSALYLCASSLFRLAGQETQYFGPGTRLLVL.

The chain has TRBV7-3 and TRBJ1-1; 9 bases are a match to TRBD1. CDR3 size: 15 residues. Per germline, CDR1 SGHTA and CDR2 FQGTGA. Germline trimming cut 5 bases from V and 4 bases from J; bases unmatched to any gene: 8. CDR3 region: CASSQPGQGFTEAFF. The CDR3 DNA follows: TGTGCCAGCAGCCAACCGGGACAGGGATTCACTGAAGCTTTCTTT.

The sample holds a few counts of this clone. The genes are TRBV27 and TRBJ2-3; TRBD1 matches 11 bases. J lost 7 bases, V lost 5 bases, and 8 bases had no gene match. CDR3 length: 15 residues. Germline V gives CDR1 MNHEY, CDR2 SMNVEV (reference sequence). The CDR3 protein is CASSGTGQGENTQYF. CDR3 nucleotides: TGTGCCAGCAGTGGAACGGGACAGGGGGAAAATACGCAGTATTTT.

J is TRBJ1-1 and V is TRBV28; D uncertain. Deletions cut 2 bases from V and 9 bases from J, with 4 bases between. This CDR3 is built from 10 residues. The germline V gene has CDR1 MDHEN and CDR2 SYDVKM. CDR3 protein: CASSLGQAFF. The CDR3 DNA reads TGTGCCAGCAGTTTAGGGCAAGCTTTCTTT. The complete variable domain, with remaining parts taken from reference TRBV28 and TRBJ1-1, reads DVKVTQSSRYLVKRTGEKVFLECVQDMDHENMFWYRQDPGLGLRLIYFSYDVKMKEKGDIPEGYSVSREKKERFSLILESASTNQTSMYLCASSLGQAFFGQGTRLTVV.

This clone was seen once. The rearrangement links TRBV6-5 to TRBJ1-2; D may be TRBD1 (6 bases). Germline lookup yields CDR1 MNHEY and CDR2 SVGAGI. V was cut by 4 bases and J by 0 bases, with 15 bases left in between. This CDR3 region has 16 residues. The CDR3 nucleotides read TGTGCCAGCAGTTTCGGACAGCCCGTTACTAACTATGGCTACACCTTC. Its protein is CASSFGQPVTNYGYTF.

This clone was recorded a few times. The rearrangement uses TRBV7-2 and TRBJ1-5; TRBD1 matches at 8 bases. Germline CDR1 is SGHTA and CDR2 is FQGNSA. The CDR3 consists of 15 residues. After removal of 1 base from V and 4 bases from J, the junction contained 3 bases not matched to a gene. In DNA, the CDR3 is TGTGCCAGCAGCTTAGGTGGGACAGGAAATCAGCCCCAGCATTTT. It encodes CASSLGGTGNQPQHF.

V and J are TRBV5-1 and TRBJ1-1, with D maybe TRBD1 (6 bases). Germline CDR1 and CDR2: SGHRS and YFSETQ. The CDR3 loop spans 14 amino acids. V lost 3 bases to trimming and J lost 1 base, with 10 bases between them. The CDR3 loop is CASSSATGNTEAFF. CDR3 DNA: TGCGCCAGCAGCTCAGCGACAGGGAACACTGAAGCTTTCTTT.

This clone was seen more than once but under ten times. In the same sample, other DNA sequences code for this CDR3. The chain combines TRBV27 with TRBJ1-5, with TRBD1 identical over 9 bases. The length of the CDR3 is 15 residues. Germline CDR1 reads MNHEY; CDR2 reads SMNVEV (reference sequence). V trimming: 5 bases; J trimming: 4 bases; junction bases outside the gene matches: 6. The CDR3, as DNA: TGTGCCAGCAGTCCGGGACAGGGACCAAATCAGCCCCAGCATTTT. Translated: CASSPGQGPNQPQHF.

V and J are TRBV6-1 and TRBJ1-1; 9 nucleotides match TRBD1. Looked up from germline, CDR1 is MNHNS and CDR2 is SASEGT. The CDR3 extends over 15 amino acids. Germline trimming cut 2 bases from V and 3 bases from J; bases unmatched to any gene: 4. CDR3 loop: CASSEPDRGDTEAFF. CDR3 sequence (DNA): TGTGCCAGCAGTGAACCCGACAGGGGGGACACTGAAGCTTTCTTT.

In DNA form, the CDR3 reads TGTGCCAGCACCGGTGGGGGAGGTGAGCAGTTCTTC. It is translated as CASTGGGGEQFF. The rearrangement joins TRBV2 to TRBJ2-1; tentatively, D is TRBD2 (6 bases). V was shortened by 7 bases and J by 9 bases, with 13 bases between the two germline ends. CDR1 SNHLY and CDR2 FYNNEI come from the germline V gene. CDR3 length: 12 amino acids.

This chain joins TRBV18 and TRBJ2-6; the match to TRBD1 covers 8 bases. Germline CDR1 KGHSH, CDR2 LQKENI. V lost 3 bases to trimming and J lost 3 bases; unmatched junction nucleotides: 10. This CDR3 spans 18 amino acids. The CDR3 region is CASSPDRVRPRGANVLTF. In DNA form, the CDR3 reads TGTGCCAGCTCACCGGACAGGGTTAGGCCTCGTGGGGCCAACGTCCTGACTTTC.